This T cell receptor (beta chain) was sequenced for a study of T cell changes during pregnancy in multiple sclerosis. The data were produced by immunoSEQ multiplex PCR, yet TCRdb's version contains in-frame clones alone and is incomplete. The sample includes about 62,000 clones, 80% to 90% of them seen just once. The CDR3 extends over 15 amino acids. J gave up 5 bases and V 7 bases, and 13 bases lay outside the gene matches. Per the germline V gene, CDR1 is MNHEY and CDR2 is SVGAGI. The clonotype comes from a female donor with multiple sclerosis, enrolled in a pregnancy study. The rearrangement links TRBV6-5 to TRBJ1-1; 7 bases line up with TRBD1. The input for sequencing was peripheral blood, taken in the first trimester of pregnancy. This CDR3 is CASTHLTGQPTEAFF. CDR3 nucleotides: TGTGCCAGCACCCATCTGACGGGACAGCCAACTGAAGCTTTCTTT.